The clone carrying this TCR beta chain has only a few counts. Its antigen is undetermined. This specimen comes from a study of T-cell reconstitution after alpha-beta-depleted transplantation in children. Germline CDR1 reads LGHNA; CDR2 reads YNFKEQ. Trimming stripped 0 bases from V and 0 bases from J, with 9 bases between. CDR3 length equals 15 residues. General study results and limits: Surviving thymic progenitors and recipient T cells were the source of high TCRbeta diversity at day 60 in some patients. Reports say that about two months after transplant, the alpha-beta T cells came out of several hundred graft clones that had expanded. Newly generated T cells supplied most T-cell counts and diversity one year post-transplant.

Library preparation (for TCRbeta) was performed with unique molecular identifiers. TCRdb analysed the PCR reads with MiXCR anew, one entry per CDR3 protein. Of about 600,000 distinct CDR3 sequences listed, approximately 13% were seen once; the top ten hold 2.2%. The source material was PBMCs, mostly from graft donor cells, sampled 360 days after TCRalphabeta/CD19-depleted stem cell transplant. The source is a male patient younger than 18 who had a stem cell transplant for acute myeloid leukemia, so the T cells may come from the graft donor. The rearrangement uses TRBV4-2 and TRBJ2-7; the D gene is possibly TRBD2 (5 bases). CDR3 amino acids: CASSQDDTSSYEQYF. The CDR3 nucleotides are TGTGCCAGCAGCCAAGATGACACTAGCTCCTACGAGCAGTACTTC.